These 21 T cell receptor beta chains were sequenced from one sample in a study of control samples from healthy donors and cancer patients. This table comes from immunoSEQ multiplex PCR, and its TCRdb copy is limited to in-frame clones, with some not included. This table holds around 130,000 clones, about 93% found once. The sample comprised PBMCs. Source of these receptors: a man aged 45-65 years with head and neck cancer.

The chain joins TRBV3-1 (or the pseudogene TRBV3-2) to TRBJ2-7; 7 nucleotides line up with TRBD1. Germline-derived CDR1 and CDR2 are LGHDT and YNNKEL (reference sequence). This CDR3 has 14 amino acids. The V gene end was trimmed by 2 bases and the J gene end by 6 bases; junction bases not matched to a gene: 7. The CDR3 spells CASSQMTGFGEQYF. DNA of the CDR3: TGTGCCAGCAGCCAAATGACAGGGTTTGGCGAGCAGTACTTC.

The chain carries TRBV6-6 and TRBJ1-2; possible D gene TRBD1, 6 bases. The length of the CDR3 is 15 residues. Per the germline V gene, CDR1 is MNHNY and CDR2 is SVGAGI (reference sequence). The ends were cut back, 5 bases at V and 4 bases at J, with 17 bases in the middle. The DNA for the CDR3 is TGTGCCAGCAGTCCCATGTTACAGGGCGGCTATGGCTACACCTTC. Translating it yields CASSPMLQGGYGYTF.

The gene calls are TRBV2 and TRBJ1-4, with D possibly matching TRBD1 (5 bases). The CDR3 contains 14 residues. Germline CDR1 reads SNHLY; CDR2 reads FYNNEI. V was trimmed by 7 bases and J by 3 bases, leaving 12 bases between them. The CDR3 loop is CASKPGLANEKLFF. CDR3 bases: TGTGCCAGCAAACCGGGACTTGCTAATGAAAAACTGTTTTTT. The full variable domain, rest sourced from reference TRBV2 and TRBJ1-4, is EPEVTQTPSHQVTQMGQEVILRCVPISNHLYFYWYRQILGQKVEFLVSFYNNEISEKSEIFDDQFSVERPDGSNFTLKIRSTKLEDSAMYFCASKPGLANEKLFFGSGTQLSVL.

The chain links TRBV30 to TRBJ2-7; D could derive from TRBD1 or TRBD2 (5 bases each). The V end lost 7 bases, the J end lost 9 bases, and 22 bases lay between the germline ends. Germline-derived CDR1 and CDR2 are GTSNPN and SVGIG (reference sequence). The CDR3 spans 13 residues. DNA for the CDR3: TGTGCCTCTCACTCAGGGTACATCGGGGTGCAGTACTTC. It codes for CASHSGYIGVQYF.

The genes are TRBV4-2 and TRBJ2-2, with 7 bases matching TRBD1. Trimming removed 0 bases from V and 6 bases from J; junction bases left unmatched: 13. Germline CDR1 LGHNA, CDR2 YNFKEQ. This CDR3 comprises 18 residues. CDR3 region: CASSQDPQGVTESGELFF. The CDR3 DNA follows: TGTGCCAGCAGCCAAGACCCCCAGGGGGTAACCGAGTCCGGGGAGCTGTTTTTT.

CDR3 bases: TGTGCCAGCAGGGGACAAGGCCTTGTGAACACTGAAGCTTTCTTT. This translates into CASRGQGLVNTEAFF. The chain joins TRBV5-6 to TRBJ1-1; D possibly corresponds to TRBD1 (6 bases). The V end lost 5 bases, the J end lost 0 bases, and 14 bases lay between the germline ends. The CDR3 is 15 amino acids. Looked up from germline, CDR1 is SGHDT and CDR2 is YYEEEE.

The CDR3 nucleotides are TGTGCCTGGAGTTTGGGACTAGATCAAGAGACCCAGTACTTC. Its translation is CAWSLGLDQETQYF. The chain is built from TRBV30 and TRBJ2-5; 8 positions match TRBD2. Germline V lookup: CDR1 GTSNPN, CDR2 SVGIG (reference sequence). V shed 2 bases and J 2 bases; nucleotides not matched to a gene: 4. The CDR3 length is 14 residues. Full variable domain (rest looked up from reference TRBV30 and TRBJ2-5): SQTIHQWPATLVQPVGSPLSLECTVEGTSNPNLYWYRQAAGRGLQLLFYSVGIGQISSEVPQNLSASRPQDRQFILSSKKLLLSDSGFYLCAWSLGLDQETQYFGPGTRLLVL.

The chain joins TRBV14 to TRBJ2-3; D perhaps matches TRBD2 (5 bases). CDR1 and CDR2 (germline): SGHDN, FVKESK. The CDR3 totals 14 residues. V was cut by 4 bases and J by 2 bases, with 10 bases left in between. Written as DNA, the CDR3 is TGTGCCAGCAGCCGCCTGAGGGTCACAGATACGCAGTATTTT. Amino acid sequence: CASSRLRVTDTQYF.

This clone was found once. This chain uses TRBV9 with TRBJ2-5; 8 nucleotides match TRBD2. CDR3 length equals 15 residues. Germline CDR1 reads SGDLS; CDR2 reads YYNGEE. V lost 0 bases to trimming and J lost 5 bases; unmatched junction nucleotides: 6. This CDR3 reads CASSVAGGPQETQYF. The CDR3 bases are TGTGCCAGCAGCGTAGCGGGGGGGCCGCAGGAGACCCAGTACTTC.

The chain joins TRBV4-3 to TRBJ2-3, with D tentatively TRBD1 or TRBD2 (5 bases each). The V gene lost 5 bases and the J gene lost 2 bases, with 23 bases spanning the gap. The germline V gene has CDR1 LGHNA and CDR2 YSLEER. The CDR3 extends over 18 amino acids. In DNA form, the CDR3 reads TGCGCCAGCAGCAATTATTTGGGGCAGGGAGCTACCACAGATACGCAGTATTTT. This gives the protein CASSNYLGQGATTDTQYF.

The rearrangement links TRBV27 to TRBJ2-3, with D uncertain. The germline gives CDR1 MNHEY, CDR2 SMNVEV (reference sequence). V was trimmed by 5 bases and J by 4 bases, leaving 19 bases between them. The CDR3 is 16 residues long. Here the CDR3 reads CASSASKGLSSDTQYF. The CDR3, as DNA: TGTGCCAGCAGTGCCTCAAAGGGATTGAGCTCAGATACGCAGTATTTT.

The gene calls are TRBV6-2 or TRBV6-3 and TRBJ2-7, with D unresolved. Germline CDR1 reads MNHEY; CDR2 reads SVGEGT. Trimming cost V 7 bases and J 2 bases, with 30 bases left between them. The CDR3 contains 19 residues. The CDR3, as DNA: TGTGCCAGCACCCCCTTGTATTTTACAATGGGCCCCCCTACCTACGAGCAGTACTTC. This gives the protein CASTPLYFTMGPPTYEQYF.

The table lists this clone with a count of one. The chain employs TRBV20-1 and TRBJ1-1; maybe TRBD1 (5 bases). The CDR3 has 11 amino acids. Germline V gene sequence: CDR1 DFQATT, CDR2 SNEGSKA (reference sequence). V lost 5 bases and J 11 bases, leaving 15 bases between the germline ends. The CDR3 DNA is TGCAGTGCTGTGGACACGGCTTTGGCTTTCTTT. Translation gives CSAVDTALAFF.

The chain is built from TRBV5-1 and TRBJ2-3; 7 bases align to TRBD2. J was trimmed by 0 bases and V by 0 bases; bases with no gene match: 1. The CDR3 spans 15 residues. The germline gives CDR1 SGHRS, CDR2 YFSETQ. The CDR3 DNA reads as TGCGCCAGCAGCTTGGTTAGCGGGAGCACAGATACGCAGTATTTT. Its translation is CASSLVSGSTDTQYF.

The V and J genes are TRBV15 and TRBJ1-2; TRBD1 matches at 7 bases. This CDR3 region has 17 residues. Germline lookup yields CDR1 LNHNV and CDR2 YYDKDF (reference sequence). V was pared by 1 base and J by 1 base, with 9 bases of the junction left unmatched. CDR3: CATSRGGLTGDNYGYTF. CDR3 coding DNA: TGTGCCACCAGCAGAGGAGGCCTTACAGGGGATAACTATGGCTACACCTTC.

The sample holds one count of this clone. The rearrangement uses TRBV27 and TRBJ1-1; D unresolved. The length of the CDR3 is 16 residues. The germline V gene encodes CDR1 MNHEY and CDR2 SMNVEV (reference sequence). V lost 7 bases and J lost 4, with 22 bases in between. This CDR3 is CASTRRGGLVFTEAFF. CDR3 sequence (DNA): TGTGCCAGCACCCGCCGTGGAGGGTTGGTATTCACTGAAGCTTTCTTT.

The chain couples TRBV4-2 to TRBJ2-2, with D possibly TRBD2 on 7 matching bases. The CDR3 spans 17 residues. Germline V gene sequence: CDR1 LGHNA, CDR2 YNFKEQ. Trimming stripped 4 bases from V and 4 bases from J, with 19 bases between. Written as DNA, the CDR3 is TGTGCCAGCAGCCCCTCGCGGGAAGGGGGGGCCACCGGGGAGCTGTTTTTT. As protein: CASSPSREGGATGELFF.

The J gene is TRBJ2-5, the V gene TRBV7-8; 8 nucleotides agree with TRBD1. Germline trimming cut 5 bases from V and 5 bases from J; bases unmatched to any gene: 10. CDR1 and CDR2 (germline): SGHVS, FQNEAQ. There are 15 residues in the CDR3. The CDR3: CASSPPGQGWETQYF. The CDR3 coding sequence is TGTGCCAGCAGCCCGCCCGGACAGGGATGGGAGACCCAGTACTTC.

The gene calls are TRBV5-1 and TRBJ2-5; 7 nucleotides align to TRBD2. In germline, CDR1 is SGHRS, CDR2 YFSETQ. This CDR3 comprises 15 residues. J lost 1 base, V lost 0 bases, and 3 bases had no gene match. Written as DNA, the CDR3 is TGCGCCAGCAGCTTGGGTGGGGGGGGCCAAGAGACCCAGTACTTC. This gives the protein CASSLGGGGQETQYF. The full variable domain, in which reference TRBV5-1 and TRBJ2-5 provide the parts outside the CDR3, is KAGVTQTPRYLIKTRGQQVTLSCSPISGHRSVSWYQQTPGQGLQFLFEYFSETQRNKGNFPGRFSGRQFSNSRSEMNVSTLELGDSALYLCASSLGGGGQETQYFGPGTRLLVL.

This clone is judged medium-sized. The chain employs TRBV30 and TRBJ1-2, with D possibly TRBD1 on 5 matching bases. V lost 5 bases and J lost 3, with 16 bases in between. This CDR3 has 14 amino acids. CDR1 GTSNPN and CDR2 SVGIG come from the germline V gene (reference sequence). CDR3 in amino acids: CAWFIGGKDYGYTF. In DNA form, the CDR3 reads TGTGCCTGGTTCATCGGGGGGAAAGACTATGGCTACACCTTC.

The J gene is TRBJ1-4, the V gene TRBV5-1; perhaps TRBD1 as D (5 bases). This CDR3 is built from 15 residues. Germline V gives CDR1 SGHRS, CDR2 YFSETQ. V lost 2 bases and J 8 bases, leaving 16 bases between the germline ends. Written as DNA, the CDR3 is TGCGCCAGCAGCTTCACAGGATCACCCGGGGAAAAACTGTTTTTT. It translates to CASSFTGSPGEKLFF.